This T cell receptor beta chain stems from a study of OX40 agonist ivuxolimab in advanced cancers. Turning to the study itself: Hepatocellular carcinoma, melanoma, renal cell or head and neck cancer was diagnosed in the dose-escalation patients. It was permissible to have had prior anti-PD-1, anti-PD-L1 or anti-CTLA-4 therapy, and about 40% had some. General observations from the study: Certain nonresponders additionally had low normalized T-cell clonal expansion.

V lost 2 bases and J 0 bases, leaving 7 bases between the germline ends. CDR3 size: 14 residues. Per germline, CDR1 SGHRS and CDR2 YFSETQ. Of note for this clone: The target antigen is unknown.

Profiled with immunoSEQ multiplex PCR; TCRdb holds only in-frame clones, not every one. The profile shows tens of thousands of clones, more than 75% of them singletons. Specimen: CD4+ or CD8+ T cells sorted from blood, collected in a trial of the OX40 agonist ivuxolimab. The clonotype originates from an adult with an advanced solid tumor such as melanoma, head and neck, liver or kidney cancer. The chain is built from TRBV5-1 and TRBJ2-3; no clear D gene. The CDR3 loop reads CASSFFSSTDTQYF. The CDR3 bases are TGCGCCAGCAGCTTCTTCTCGAGCACAGATACGCAGTATTTT.